This T cell receptor (beta chain) was identified during a study of T-cell memory formation after mild COVID-19 (dated by TCRdb to about 2021). Turning to the overall study: TCR sequence clusters from the two donors were largely donor specific. Two young, previously healthy adult volunteers, one female and one male, were included in the cohort. T-cell clones expanding and contracting after mild COVID-19 in a couple of donors were tracked by longitudinal TCRalpha and TCRbeta repertoire sequencing.

PBMCs were isolated by Ficoll-Paque density gradient centrifugation. The reads were generated on an Illumina NovaSeq 6000. TCRalpha and TCRbeta cDNA libraries were built by 5'RACE with constant-segment primers, adding sample barcodes and unique molecular identifiers. Trizol reagent was used to extract RNA from every sample. Amplification of the libraries took two PCR steps, and the second step added a second sample barcode plus Illumina TruSeq adapters. Sequencing of the libraries was done on an Illumina NovaSeq, producing 2 x 150 bp paired-end reads. For the original study's pipeline: Demultiplexing of reads and collapsing into UMI-guided consensus sequences were performed with migec v1.2.7. With mixcr v2.1.11, UMI consensuses were aligned to TRA and TRB V and J templates and assembled into clonotypes. Clonotypes were classified as expanded or contracted when called significant by both edgeR and NoisET, with noise models trained on biological replicates. For edgeR calls, the cutoffs were a false discovery rate-adjusted p below 0.01 and a log2 fold-change threshold of 1. PCA with hierarchical clustering of max-normalized trajectories of the 1000 most abundant clonotypes was used as exploratory dynamics analysis. Each responding clone was given a CD4 or CD8 phenotype based on the CD4+ and CD8+ repertoires, which had been sequenced separately. TCRdb handled the public reads itself, with Q25 trimming in fastp and clone calling in MiXCR, and kept productive beta chains. Rows matching on CDR3 protein sequence are summarized as one entry with the most common DNA and genes. The V and J calls and clone size come from TCRdb's table, not from the authors' own analysis. The sample table records under 650,000 distinct CDR3 sequences; approximately 18% of these occur just once. The ten biggest clones cover 12% of the sample.

V and J lose 3 bases and 2 bases, and a span of 11 bases separates them. The germline V gene (reference sequence) gives CDR1 as SGHKS and CDR2 as YYEKEE. The CDR3, cysteine through phenylalanine, is 14 amino acids long. This entry keeps only the CDR3 DNA: 42 bases, framed from base 1. What the study reported, not specific to this receptor: From day 15 to 85, contracting clones showed balanced CD4/CD8 phenotypes, whereas a second wave of clones that expanded from day 15 to 37 leaned towards CD4+. Contracting CD4+ clones were found mainly in CM and EM memory subsets, while CD8+ clones were enriched in EMRA. The study included only a couple of mild cases, and larger cohorts that include severe cases with pre-infection samples were judged to be necessary. The detection of some responding clones in pre-infection memory suggests that pre-existing cross-reactive memory T cells joined the SARS-CoV-2 response. SARS-CoV-2 specificity of the second-wave clones peaking on day 37 was not confirmed.

This clonotype has just a few counts. Its antigen remains unidentified. Per-base qualities were not stored, and no clone one base away is much larger. This sequence originates from an adult woman who had mild COVID-19 (a few samples of this study predate the infection). The sample titles of this study are shuffled in the database, so cell type and time point are left out; the donor was told from shared clones. The sample was PBMCs or a T cell subset sorted from them (not recorded which). The chain is assembled from TRBV5-5 and TRBJ2-5; D gene: possibly TRBD1, on 6 matching bases. The DNA is TGTGCCAGCAGCTGGGGGCTAAAGCAAGAGACCCAGTACTTC. Its translation reads: CASSWGLKQETQYF.